A single sample is the source of the 16 T cell receptor beta chains below, sequenced in a study of CD8+CD57+ T cells in acquired aplastic anemia. Patients chosen for sequencing had CD8+CD57+ cells that had expanded, as shown by flow cytometry. Genomic DNA, serving as template, underwent TCR beta VDJ and CDR3 profiling. TCRdb passed the reads through MiXCR, listing each CDR3 protein once. The sample has just over 200,000 distinct CDR3 sequences; roughly two thirds are singletons. The sample consisted of sorted CD4+, CD8+, or CD8+CD57+ T cells (not recorded which) from PBMCs. The receptor set was obtained from a human donor with aplastic anemia.

This chain uses TRBV20-1 with TRBJ2-7, with 11 bases matching TRBD1. The CDR3 is made up of 15 amino acids. The V gene's germline CDR1 is DFQATT and CDR2 SNEGSKA (reference sequence). After removal of 0 bases from V and 3 bases from J, the junction contained 4 bases not matched to a gene. The CDR3 spells CSARDLGTGGYEQYF. CDR3 nucleotide sequence: TGCAGTGCTAGAGATCTCGGGACAGGGGGCTACGAGCAGTACTTC.

The V gene is TRBV2, the J gene TRBJ2-5; D not resolved. Germline V CDR1 and CDR2: SNHLY, FYNNEI. The CDR3 loop spans 18 amino acids. With 0 bases removed from V and 7 bases from J, the gap between germline ends came to 24 bases. The CDR3 DNA is TGTGCCAGCAGTGAAGCCCCTTCGACTCCCGGGTTTGTATTGACCCAGTACTTC. It translates to CASSEAPSTPGFVLTQYF.

The chain joins TRBV7-8 to TRBJ2-7; D not certain. CDR3 length: 15 residues. In germline, CDR1 is SGHVS, CDR2 FQNEAQ. V gave up 1 base and J gave up 3 bases, with 13 bases separating them. The CDR3 loop reads CASSLGPLRGYEQYF. CDR3 in DNA: TGTGCCAGCAGCTTAGGCCCTTTAAGAGGCTACGAGCAGTACTTC.

The chain links TRBV7-2 to TRBJ2-5, with D possibly called TRBD1 or TRBD2 (5 bases each). Germline-derived CDR1 and CDR2 are SGHTA and FQGNSA. The CDR3 covers 15 residues. V was pared by 5 bases and J by 5 bases, with 18 bases between. DNA for the CDR3: TGTGCCAGCAGCCCCGGGACCGCCCCGTACGAGACCCAGTACTTC. Translation: CASSPGTAPYETQYF.

There are a few counts of this clonotype. The chain carries TRBV10-3 and TRBJ2-5; D might be TRBD1 (6 bases). The V end was cut by 6 bases, the J end by 1 base, with 9 bases between. This CDR3 spans 13 amino acids. Germline V gene data show CDR1 as ENHRY and CDR2 as SYGVKD. CDR3 loop: CAISPGVQETQYF. The CDR3 DNA is TGTGCCATCAGCCCAGGGGTCCAAGAGACCCAGTACTTC.

This clonotype has ten or more counts. The chain has TRBV7-2 and TRBJ2-3; D is ambiguous. Germline CDR1 SGHTA, CDR2 FQGNSA. This CDR3 has 11 amino acids. V lost 3 bases and J lost 2, with 0 bases in between. Written as DNA, the CDR3 is TGTGCCAGCAGCTTCACAGATACGCAGTATTTT. Translating gives CASSFTDTQYF. The complete variable domain, with remaining parts taken from reference TRBV7-2 and TRBJ2-3, reads GAGVSQSPSNKVTEKGKDVELRCDPISGHTALYWYRQSLGQGLEFLIYFQGNSAPDKSGLPSDRFSAERTGGSVSTLTIQRTQQEDSAVYLCASSFTDTQYFGPGTRLTVL.

This clonotype was seen ten or more times. The chain uses TRBV4-1 and TRBJ1-6; D perhaps matches TRBD1 (5 bases). The CDR3 extends over 13 amino acids. The germline gives CDR1 MGHRA, CDR2 YSYEKL. V was trimmed by 6 bases and J by 5 bases, leaving 8 bases between them. CDR3 loop: CASRQANNSPLHF. The CDR3 DNA is TGCGCCAGCAGACAGGCTAATAATTCACCCCTCCACTTT.

The genes are TRBV5-1 and TRBJ2-3; possible D gene TRBD2, 7 bases. The V gene lost 1 base and the J gene lost 4 bases, with 19 bases spanning the gap. Germline values: CDR1 SGHRS, CDR2 YFSETQ. The CDR3 covers 17 residues. This CDR3 is CASSLLLQGGRADTQYF. The CDR3 bases are TGCGCCAGCAGCTTGTTACTACAGGGAGGGCGCGCAGATACGCAGTATTTT.

The J gene is TRBJ1-5, the V gene TRBV15, with D uncertain. CDR1 is LNHNV, CDR2 YYDKDF, per germline (reference sequence). The CDR3 sequence is 15 residues long. V lost 0 bases and J lost 3, with 9 bases in between. CDR3 nucleotide sequence: TGTGCCACCAGCAGAGATAAAGGGATCAATCAGCCCCAGCATTTT. Its protein is CATSRDKGINQPQHF.

This clonotype appeared a single time. The V and J genes are TRBV7-3 and TRBJ1-1; 9 nucleotides align to TRBD1. The CDR3 runs 16 residues. V shed 4 bases and J 8 bases; nucleotides not matched to a gene: 14. Germline V lookup: CDR1 SGHTA, CDR2 FQGTGA. The chain's CDR3 is CASSSRPNRGHFEAFF. CDR3 nucleotide sequence: TGTGCCAGCAGCTCTCGACCTAACAGGGGGCATTTCGAAGCTTTCTTT.

J is TRBJ2-7 and V is TRBV5-1, with 7 bases identical to TRBD2. CDR3 length: 14 amino acids. CDR1 is SGHRS and CDR2 is YFSETQ in the germline V gene. The V and J ends lost 4 bases and 0 bases, in that order; junction bases with no gene match: 4. In DNA, the CDR3 is TGCGCCAGCAGCCACAGCGGGAACTCCTACGAGCAGTACTTC. Translation gives CASSHSGNSYEQYF. The variable domain in full, with the rest retrieved from reference TRBV5-1 and TRBJ2-7, is KAGVTQTPRYLIKTRGQQVTLSCSPISGHRSVSWYQQTPGQGLQFLFEYFSETQRNKGNFPGRFSGRQFSNSRSEMNVSTLELGDSALYLCASSHSGNSYEQYFGPGTRLTVT.

The chain combines TRBV20-1 with TRBJ2-7; 11 nucleotides line up with TRBD2. V gave up 0 bases and J gave up 6 bases; unmatched junction bases: 10. Germline V lookup: CDR1 DFQATT, CDR2 SNEGSKA (reference sequence). The CDR3 runs to 16 residues. CDR3 bases: TGCAGTGCTAGAGACCCAGTTAGCGGGGGGGTTGCCGAGCAGTACTTC. Translated, it gives CSARDPVSGGVAEQYF.

The rearrangement joins TRBV29-1 to TRBJ1-2, with a weak D call TRBD1 (5 bases). V dropped 7 bases and J dropped 0 bases, with 12 bases sitting between them. Germline values: CDR1 SQVTM, CDR2 ANQGSEA. The CDR3 length is 13 residues. The CDR3 sequence: CSAEGVSNYGYTF. The CDR3 nucleotides read TGCAGCGCCGAAGGGGTCTCTAACTATGGCTACACCTTC.

The V call is TRBV7-9, the J call TRBJ2-1; D is uncertain. Germline CDR1 and CDR2: SEHNR and FQNEAQ (reference sequence). The CDR3 runs 13 residues. V shed 7 bases and J shed 0 bases, with 7 bases lying between them. CDR3 sequence reads: CASMGSSYNEQFF. CDR3 nucleotides: TGTGCCAGCATGGGAAGCTCCTACAATGAGCAGTTCTTC.

This clonotype was counted once. This CDR3 reads CASSPTGTNYGYTF. The CDR3 DNA reads TGTGCCAGTAGCCCGACAGGGACTAACTATGGCTACACCTTC. The J gene is TRBJ1-2, the V gene TRBV19; TRBD1 agrees at 7 bases. This CDR3 comprises 14 residues. V shed 6 bases and J 0 bases; nucleotides not matched to a gene: 4. Germline-derived CDR1 and CDR2 are LNHDA and SQIVND (reference sequence). Complete variable domain (other parts from reference TRBV19 and TRBJ1-2): DGGITQSPKYLFRKEGQNVTLSCEQNLNHDAMYWYRQDPGQGLRLIYYSQIVNDFQKGDIAEGYSVSREKKESFPLTVTSAQKNPTAFYLCASSPTGTNYGYTFGSGTRLTVV.

This clonotype was seen a handful of times. V is TRBV5-1 and J is TRBJ1-6; D is perhaps TRBD1 (6 bases). The V end lost 0 bases, the J end lost 9 bases, and 13 bases lay between the germline ends. Germline V gives CDR1 SGHRS, CDR2 YFSETQ. The CDR3 is made up of 15 amino acids. The CDR3 coding sequence is TGCGCCAGCAGCTTGGTAGCGGGGGGCACTTCACCCCTCCACTTT. Its protein product is CASSLVAGGTSPLHF.